This T cell receptor beta chain was identified in a study of blood T cell repertoires in COVID-19. Study overall: The study drew acute and convalescent COVID-19 samples from the United States, Italy and Spain. Sources were T cells, B-cell-depleted T cells, or PBMCs; the material itself was cDNA or gDNA.

Authors' analysis steps: The assay estimated nucleated cells by amplifying reference gene primers. Repertoires were generated with immunoSEQ multiplex PCR, while TCRdb's copy carries only in-frame clones and drops some. V and J calls and clone size are given by that table; D and trimming were obtained from the DNA. The sample contains 95,000 to 100,000 clones, roughly 79% of which appear only once. V dropped 3 bases and J dropped 6; count of bases not matched to a gene: 5. CDR3 size: 14 residues. CDR1 SGHAT and CDR2 FQDESV come from the germline V gene (reference sequence). This TCR derives from a man aged 65 to 79 with acute or convalescent COVID-19. Sample: peripheral blood. The chain uses TRBV11-1 and TRBJ2-1; 7 nucleotides match TRBD2. DNA for the CDR3: TGTGCCAGCAGCTTTGGCGGGAGCCCCAATGAGCAGTTCTTC. This translates into CASSFGGSPNEQFF.